The TCR beta chain described here comes from a study of T cell responses to AZD1222 COVID-19 vaccine. Overall study findings and caveats: Baseline antibody screening turned up just a handful of seropositive AZD1222 recipients.

TCRdb keeps only in-frame clones here, not all; method: immunoSEQ multiplex PCR. Among 130,000 to 150,000 clones listed, roughly 80% were seen once. This clone has only one observation. Its cognate antigen is unknown. In germline, CDR1 is MGHRA, CDR2 YSYEKL. The CDR3 spans 16 residues. V was pared by 1 base and J by 6 bases, with 18 bases between. This TCR was recovered from an adult in good health. The sample consisted of peripheral blood, taken on day 0 of MenACWY control vaccination. This chain links TRBV4-1 with TRBJ1-1, with D tentatively TRBD1 (6 bases). CDR3 in amino acids: CASSQGTGSLSAEAFF. DNA for the CDR3: TGCGCCAGCAGCCAAGGAACAGGGTCCCTTAGCGCTGAAGCTTTCTTT.